The present T cell receptor (beta chain) was sequenced within a study of T cells in Graves' hyperthyroidism and ophthalmopathy (dated by TCRdb to the late 2010s). With regard to the full study: Peripheral blood was sampled at the time of initial diagnosis, prior to any treatment. To identify distinguishing TCR V-J signatures, a discovery cohort of about 100 patients was used, comprising 43 with Graves' ophthalmopathy and some 60 with stable Graves' hyperthyroidism. An independent validation cohort of around 19 hyperthyroidism patients and more than 15 patients who later progressed to ophthalmopathy tested prospective prediction of ophthalmopathy. The roughly 94 discovery patients were randomly split 7:3 into training and test sets. In addition, the study compared T-cell repertoires in thyroid tissue and in blood from about six Graves' hyperthyroidism patients. Following sampling, methimazole starting at 30 mg daily was given to hyperthyroidism patients, and high-dose intravenous methylprednisolone was given to ophthalmopathy patients. The paper describes TCR Vbeta CDR3 sequencing of about 140 peripheral blood samples, made up of 43 ophthalmopathy patients, some 76 hyperthyroidism patients and roughly 17 progressor patients.

Stable Graves' hyperthyroidism was defined as the absence of progression to ophthalmopathy over 18 months of follow-up. Hyperthyroidism patients were aged 18 to 65 years and newly diagnosed, with disease duration of less than 2 months. Any patient with an uncontrolled infection, another autoimmune disease, pregnancy or lactation was excluded. Diagnoses were based on clinical symptoms, serum thyroxine and TRAb, thyroid ultrasound and orbital computed tomography. Ficoll-Paque density gradient centrifugation was used to isolate PBMCs from about 9 ml of fresh peripheral blood. Total RNA was extracted using Trizol reagent, and RNA quality was assessed on an Agilent 2100 Bioanalyzer. Note on this clonotype: Its cognate antigen has yet to be identified. No qualities accompany the bases; no much larger clone lies one base away.

The TCR beta CDR3 regions were amplified from RNA transcripts. A first-round RT-PCR of the TCR CDR3 used the HTBI primer set with the Qiagen OneStep RT-PCR kit. Libraries were constructed in a second round of multiplex PCR, after which size selection and purification were performed. Sequencing of the libraries was done on an Illumina HiSeq2000 using paired-end 100 bp reads. The study's processing was this. Raw data were processed with SOAPnuke, discarding reads with adapters, uncalled bases, mean Phred below 15, or no exact constant-primer or identifier match. High-quality paired reads were merged with COPE v1.2.5, and unique nucleotide sequences were defined as clonotypes. Clonotypes were aligned to IMGT TRBV, TRBD and TRBJ reference segments using MiTCR v1.1. The analysis included only V-J combinations with a frequency above 0.0001, which together covered 98% to 99.2% of the repertoires. A TCS score was defined as the ratio of F50 (clonal expansion) to E x V (chaos), with BLOSUM62-based TCRdist applied between CDR3 peptides within each V-J. Welch's t-statistics and random forest reduced 500 to 650 V-J features to 10 to 15, which were used in a naive Bayes classifier (R e1071). In TCRdb, the public reads were trimmed at Q25 with fastp and aligned with MiXCR, with productive beta chains retained. Identical CDR3 protein sequences are pooled into one entry, listed with their most common genes and DNA. In this record, the V and J calls reflect TCRdb's handling and not the investigators' own analysis. This sample gives under 650,000 distinct CDR3 sequences in total; about 17% of them show up just once. Over 3.5% of the sample goes to the ten largest clones.

CDR1 and CDR2 are read off the germline V gene as MDHEN and SYDVKM. Including the terminal cysteine and phenylalanine, the CDR3 comprises 18 residues. The DNA shown is the 54-base CDR3, in frame from base 1. The V end loses 3 bases and the J end loses 0 bases, and a stretch of 15 bases separates them. Broader findings and caveats from the paper: Blood samples also contained most of the expanded thyroid clonotypes (frequency above 0.001), which suggests that blood repertoires may reflect thyroid immune responses. Sample size was not statistically predetermined, and investigators were not blinded to group allocation. In validation, the model predicted progression to ophthalmopathy with 55% to 71% sensitivity and over 72% specificity, a median of approximately 6.5 months before onset. A 13 V-J signature model separated ophthalmopathy from stable hyperthyroidism, with around 88% sensitivity and 81% to 83% specificity in cross-validation and 80%/75% in testing.

The sample was blood. The chain uses TRBV28 and TRBJ2-6, with the D assignment possibly TRBD1 or TRBD2, given 5 matching bases for each. This clonotype was obtained from a woman aged 30 to 39 with Graves' hyperthyroidism. CDR3 region: CASSFWDELSSGANVLTF. The sequenced DNA: TGTGCCAGCAGTTTTTGGGACGAACTAAGCTCTGGGGCCAACGTCCTGACTTTC.